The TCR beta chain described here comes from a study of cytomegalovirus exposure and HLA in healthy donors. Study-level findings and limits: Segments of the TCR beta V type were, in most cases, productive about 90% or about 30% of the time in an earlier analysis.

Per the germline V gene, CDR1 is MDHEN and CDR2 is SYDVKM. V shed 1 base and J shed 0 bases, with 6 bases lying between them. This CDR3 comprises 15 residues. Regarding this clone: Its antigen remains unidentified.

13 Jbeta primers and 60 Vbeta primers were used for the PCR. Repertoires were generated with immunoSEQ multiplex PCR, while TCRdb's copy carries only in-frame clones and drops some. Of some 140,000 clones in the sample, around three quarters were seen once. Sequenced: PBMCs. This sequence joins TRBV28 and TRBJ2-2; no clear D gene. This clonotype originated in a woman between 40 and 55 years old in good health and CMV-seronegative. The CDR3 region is CASSLSQANTGELFF. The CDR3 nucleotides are TGTGCCAGCAGTTTATCCCAGGCGAACACCGGGGAGCTGTTTTTT.